A single sample is the source of the 9 T cell receptor beta chains below, sequenced in a study of glioma-infiltrating T cells. Using RNA template, CDR3s of TCR alpha and beta were amplified with iRepertoire arm-PCR. TCRdb fed the multiplex PCR reads into MiXCR, producing one record per CDR3 protein. The sample includes about 3,900 distinct CDR3 sequences, around 30% seen only once; the top ten take about 26%. Sequenced material: glioma tissue, nonneoplastic brain tissue, or PBMCs (not recorded which). The receptors shown here come from a human donor with low-grade glioma or glioblastoma, undergoing nonglioma brain surgery, or in good health (not recorded which).

This clonotype has a count of ten or more. The genes are TRBV12-3 or TRBV12-4 and TRBJ1-2; maybe TRBD1 (6 bases). V was clipped by 4 bases and J by 3 bases, with 12 bases between them. The CDR3 spans 14 residues. The CDR3 region is CASSWGAGDYGYTF. The CDR3 nucleotides read TGTGCCAGCAGTTGGGGGGCAGGGGACTATGGCTACACCTTC.

Concerning this clonotype: Since a much larger clone is just one base distant, this may be a read error. The CDR3 does not end in the conserved phenylalanine or tryptophan, so this is likely a read error. The genes are TRBV7-2 and TRBJ2-1; 10 nucleotides match TRBD2. In germline, CDR1 is SGHTA, CDR2 FQGNSA. The junction had 3 bases not matched to a gene; V was cut back by 5 bases and J by 2 bases. The CDR3 consists of 15 residues. CDR3 residues: CASSTSGGAYNEQFL. For the CDR3, the DNA is TGTGCCAGCAGCACGAGCGGGGGGGCCTACAATGAGCAGTTCCTC.

A note on this clonotype: Given a much more abundant clone one base away, this may be a read error. The genes are TRBV2 and TRBJ2-5; TRBD2 aligns across 7 bases. Germline CDR1 and CDR2: SNHLY and FYNNEI. Germline trimming cut 7 bases from V and 2 bases from J; bases unmatched to any gene: 10. This CDR3 contains 15 residues. The CDR3 nucleotides read TGTGCCAGCAAAACTAGCGCGGGGTCGCAAGAGACCCAGTACTTC. Protein product: CASKTSAGSQETQYF.

As for this clonotype: A read error is possible here, since a much larger clone lies one base away. The V gene is TRBV11-2, the J gene TRBJ1-1, with D hard to call. CDR1 and CDR2 (germline): SGHAT, FQNNGV. CDR3 length: 16 residues. Trimming removed 2 bases at V and 0 bases at J, with 13 bases between. The CDR3 DNA sequence: TGTGCCAGCAGCTTAAATATCCTCGTGGTGAACACTGAAGCTTTCTTT. This sequence encodes CASSLNILVVNTEAFF.

This clonotype has at least ten counts. J is TRBJ1-6 and V is TRBV7-2, with 9 bases lining up with TRBD1. Germline CDR1 SGHTA, CDR2 FQGNSA. The CDR3 runs 17 residues. J was trimmed by 8 bases and V by 5 bases; bases with no gene match: 13. The DNA for the CDR3 is TGTGCCAGCAGCAAAGGACAGGGGACCCGCTCCGATTCACCCCTCCACTTT. This encodes CASSKGQGTRSDSPLHF.

This clonotype showed up just once. Given a much more abundant clone one base away, this may be a read error. The chain recombines TRBV6-4 with TRBJ2-1; D uncertain. The CDR3 runs to 12 residues. The germline V gene has CDR1 MRHNA and CDR2 SNTAGT. This CDR3 is CTSSDSGKYQVF. CDR3 coding DNA: TGTACCAGCAGTGACTCGGGCAAGTACCAGGTCTTC.

This clonotype has at least ten counts. The chain joins TRBV24-1 to TRBJ2-2, with D possibly being TRBD1 (6 bases). Trimming pared 7 bases from V and 3 bases from J, leaving 8 bases between. Germline CDR1 KGHDR, CDR2 SFDVKD. This CDR3 spans 13 amino acids. The CDR3 loop reads CATRDSHTGELFF. CDR3 coding DNA: TGTGCCACCAGGGACAGTCACACCGGGGAGCTGTTTTTT.

This clonotype was observed at least ten times. The V call is TRBV2, the J call TRBJ1-2, with D possibly matching TRBD1 (5 bases). The length of the CDR3 is 15 residues. Per the germline V gene, CDR1 is SNHLY and CDR2 is FYNNEI. The V end lost 2 bases, the J end lost 2 bases, and 12 bases lay between the germline ends. The CDR3 loop reads CASSEPGNSNYGYTF. For the CDR3, the DNA is TGTGCCAGCAGTGAACCAGGGAATTCCAACTATGGCTACACCTTC.

This clonotype appeared a few times. The J gene is TRBJ1-2, the V gene TRBV6-2 or TRBV6-3; perhaps TRBD1 as D (6 bases). CDR1 MNHEY and CDR2 SVGEGT come from the germline V gene. The CDR3 length is 17 residues. CDR3 loop: CVSSYTAGGRANYGYTF. CDR3 nucleotide sequence: TGTGTTAGCAGTTATACAGCCGGGGGCAGGGCTAACTATGGCTACACCTTC.